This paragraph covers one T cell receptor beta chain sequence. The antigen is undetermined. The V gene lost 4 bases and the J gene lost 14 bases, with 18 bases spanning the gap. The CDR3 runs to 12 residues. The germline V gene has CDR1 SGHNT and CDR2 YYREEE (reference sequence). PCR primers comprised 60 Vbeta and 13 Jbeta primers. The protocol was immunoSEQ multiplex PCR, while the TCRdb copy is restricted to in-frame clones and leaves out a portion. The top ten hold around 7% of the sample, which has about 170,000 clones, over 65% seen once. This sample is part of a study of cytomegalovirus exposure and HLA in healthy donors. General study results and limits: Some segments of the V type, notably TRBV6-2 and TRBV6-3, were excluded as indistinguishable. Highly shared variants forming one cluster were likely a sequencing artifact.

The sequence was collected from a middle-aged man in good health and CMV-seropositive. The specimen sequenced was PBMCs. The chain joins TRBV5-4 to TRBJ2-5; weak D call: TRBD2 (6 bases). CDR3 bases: TGTGCCAGCAGCCCGCGGGACGGAGTTCCTTACTTC. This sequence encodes CASSPRDGVPYF.